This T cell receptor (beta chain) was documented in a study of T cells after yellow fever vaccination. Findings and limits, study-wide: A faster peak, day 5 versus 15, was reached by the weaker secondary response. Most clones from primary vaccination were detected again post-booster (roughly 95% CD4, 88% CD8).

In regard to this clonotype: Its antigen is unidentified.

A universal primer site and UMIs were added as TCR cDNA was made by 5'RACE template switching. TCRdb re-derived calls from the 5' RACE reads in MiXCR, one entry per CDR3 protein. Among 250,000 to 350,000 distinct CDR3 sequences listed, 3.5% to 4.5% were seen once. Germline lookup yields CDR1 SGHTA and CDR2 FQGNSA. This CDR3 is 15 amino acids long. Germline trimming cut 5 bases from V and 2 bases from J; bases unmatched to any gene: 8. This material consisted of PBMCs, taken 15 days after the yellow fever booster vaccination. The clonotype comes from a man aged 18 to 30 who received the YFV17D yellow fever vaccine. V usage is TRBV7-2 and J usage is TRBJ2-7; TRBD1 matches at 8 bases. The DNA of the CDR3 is TGTGCCAGCAGCCTAGGACAGGGTAACACCTACGAGCAGTACTTC. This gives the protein CASSLGQGNTYEQYF. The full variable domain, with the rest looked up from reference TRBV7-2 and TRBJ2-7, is GAGVSQSPSNKVTEKGKDVELRCDPISGHTALYWYRQSLGQGLEFLIYFQGNSAPDKSGLPSDRFSAERTGGSVSTLTIQRTQQEDSAVYLCASSLGQGNTYEQYFGPGTRLTVT.